This entry describes one T cell receptor beta chain. Its antigen remains unidentified. After removal of 3 bases from V and 5 bases from J, the junction contained 5 bases not matched to a gene. CDR1 and CDR2 (germline): MNHNS, SASEGT. The CDR3 loop spans 14 amino acids. TCRdb's copy holds only in-frame clones and misses some; the assay was immunoSEQ multiplex PCR. The sample contains 75,000 to 90,000 clones, more than 75% of which appear only once. This entry comes from a study of PD-L1 blockade in urothelial cancer. Study-level background: Researchers found blood samples held a median of around 140,000 T cells.

The study's findings and limits: Blood clones associated with the tumor expanded more at 3 weeks in durable-benefit patients.

The receptor was isolated from a man between 65 and 85 years old with urothelial cancer. The V gene is TRBV6-1, the J gene TRBJ2-5; 8 bases fit TRBD1. Sequencing was performed on PBMCs, taken around atezolizumab (anti-PD-L1) treatment. CDR3 sequence: CASSEAGGAETQYF. CDR3 nucleotide sequence: TGTGCCAGCAGTGAGGCAGGGGGCGCGGAGACCCAGTACTTC.